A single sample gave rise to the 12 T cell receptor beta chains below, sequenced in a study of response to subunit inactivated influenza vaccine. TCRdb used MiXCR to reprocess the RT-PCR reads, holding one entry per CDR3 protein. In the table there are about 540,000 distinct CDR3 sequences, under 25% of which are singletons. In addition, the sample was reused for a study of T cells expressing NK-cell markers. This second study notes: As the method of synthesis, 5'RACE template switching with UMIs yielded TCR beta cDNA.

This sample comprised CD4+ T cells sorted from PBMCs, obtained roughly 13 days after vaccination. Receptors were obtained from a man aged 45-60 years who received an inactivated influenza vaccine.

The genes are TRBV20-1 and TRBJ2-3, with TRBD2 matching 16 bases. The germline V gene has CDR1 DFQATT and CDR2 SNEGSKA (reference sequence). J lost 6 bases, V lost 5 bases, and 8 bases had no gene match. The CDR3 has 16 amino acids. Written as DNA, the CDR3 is TGCAGTGCTTACGGGACTAGCGGGGGGGCAACTGATACGCAGTATTTT. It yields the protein CSAYGTSGGATDTQYF.

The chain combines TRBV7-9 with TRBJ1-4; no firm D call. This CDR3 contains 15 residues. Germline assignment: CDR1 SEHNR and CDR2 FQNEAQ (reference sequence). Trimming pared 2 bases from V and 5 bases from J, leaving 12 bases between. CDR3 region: CASSLLIVENEKLFF. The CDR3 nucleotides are TGTGCCAGCAGCTTACTGATAGTTGAAAATGAAAAACTGTTTTTT.

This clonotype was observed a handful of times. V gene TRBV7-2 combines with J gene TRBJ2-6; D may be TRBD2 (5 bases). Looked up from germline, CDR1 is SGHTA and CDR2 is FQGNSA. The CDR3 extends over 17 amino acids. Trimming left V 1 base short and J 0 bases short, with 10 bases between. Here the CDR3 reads CASSLVSTSSGANVLTF. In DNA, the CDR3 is TGTGCCAGCAGCTTAGTCTCCACTAGCTCTGGGGCCAACGTCCTGACTTTC.

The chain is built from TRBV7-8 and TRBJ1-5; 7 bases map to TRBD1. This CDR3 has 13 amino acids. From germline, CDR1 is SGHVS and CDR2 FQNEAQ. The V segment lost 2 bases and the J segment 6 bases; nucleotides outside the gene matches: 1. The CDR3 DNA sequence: TGTGCCAGCAGCTTAAACAGGGGTCAGCCCCAGCATTTT. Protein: CASSLNRGQPQHF.

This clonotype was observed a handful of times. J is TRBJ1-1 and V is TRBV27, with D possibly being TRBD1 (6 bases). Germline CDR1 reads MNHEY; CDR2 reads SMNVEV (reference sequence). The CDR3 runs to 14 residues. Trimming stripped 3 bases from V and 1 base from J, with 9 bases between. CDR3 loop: CASSFSDRNTEAFF. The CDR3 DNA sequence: TGTGCCAGCAGTTTCTCGGACAGGAACACTGAAGCTTTCTTT.

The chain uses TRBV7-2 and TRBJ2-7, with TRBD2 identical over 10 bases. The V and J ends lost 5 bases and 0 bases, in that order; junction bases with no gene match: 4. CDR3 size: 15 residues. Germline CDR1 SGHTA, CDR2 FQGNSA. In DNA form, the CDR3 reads TGTGCCAGCAGCCAGTTAGCGGGAGGCTCCTACGAGCAGTACTTC. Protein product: CASSQLAGGSYEQYF.

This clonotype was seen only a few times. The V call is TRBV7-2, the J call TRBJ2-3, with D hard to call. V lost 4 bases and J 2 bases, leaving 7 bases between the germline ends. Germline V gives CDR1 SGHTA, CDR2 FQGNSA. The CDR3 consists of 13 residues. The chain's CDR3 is CASSSAFTDTQYF. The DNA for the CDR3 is TGTGCCAGCAGCTCCGCCTTCACAGATACGCAGTATTTT.

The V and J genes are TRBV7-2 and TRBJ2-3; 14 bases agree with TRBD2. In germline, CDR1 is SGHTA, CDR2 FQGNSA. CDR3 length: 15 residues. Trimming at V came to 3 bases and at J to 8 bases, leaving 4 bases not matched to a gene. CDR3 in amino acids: CASSLTSGRAGTQYF. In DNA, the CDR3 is TGTGCCAGCAGCTTGACTAGCGGGAGGGCGGGTACGCAGTATTTT.

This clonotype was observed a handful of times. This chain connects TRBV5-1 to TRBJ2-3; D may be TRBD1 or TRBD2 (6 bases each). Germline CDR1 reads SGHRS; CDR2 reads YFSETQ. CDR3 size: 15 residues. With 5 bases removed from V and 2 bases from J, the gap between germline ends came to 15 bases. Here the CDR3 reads CASSSGGHNTDTQYF. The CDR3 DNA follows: TGCGCCAGCAGTTCCGGGGGACACAACACAGATACGCAGTATTTT.

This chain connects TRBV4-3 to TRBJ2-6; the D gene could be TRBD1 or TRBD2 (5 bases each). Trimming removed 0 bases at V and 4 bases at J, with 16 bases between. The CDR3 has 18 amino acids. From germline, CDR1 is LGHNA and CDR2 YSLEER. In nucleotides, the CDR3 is TGCGCCAGCAGCCAAGAAGGGACCCAGGGTCGGGGGGCCAACGTCCTGACTTTC. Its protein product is CASSQEGTQGRGANVLTF.

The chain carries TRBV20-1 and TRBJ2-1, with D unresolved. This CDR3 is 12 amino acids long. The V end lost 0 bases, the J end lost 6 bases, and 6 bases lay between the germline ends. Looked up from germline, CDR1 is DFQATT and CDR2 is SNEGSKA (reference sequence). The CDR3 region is CSARDSSNEQFF. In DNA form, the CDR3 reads TGCAGTGCTAGAGACTCGTCCAATGAGCAGTTCTTC.

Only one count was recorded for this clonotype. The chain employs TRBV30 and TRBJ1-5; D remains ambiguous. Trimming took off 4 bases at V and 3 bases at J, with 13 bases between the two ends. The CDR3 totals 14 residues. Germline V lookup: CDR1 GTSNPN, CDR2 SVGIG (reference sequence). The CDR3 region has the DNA TGTGCCTGGACCGTAGCTCCACTCAATCAGCCCCAGCATTTT. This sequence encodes CAWTVAPLNQPQHF.